This T cell receptor beta chain was sequenced in a study of shared clonotypes between healthy human individuals. Overall study results and limits: A generally larger estimated richness was seen in naive subsets than in memory subsets. Having only a few donors restricted how much genetic and exposure-history diversity was captured. Rarefaction exposed incomplete sorted-subset sequencing despite large depth.

About this clone itself: Antigen unknown.

Repertoires were generated with immunoSEQ multiplex PCR, while TCRdb's copy carries only in-frame clones and drops some. The table has roughly 2.2 million clones, 90% to 95% seen once; the top ten hold around 0.4%. V shed 4 bases and J shed 0 bases, with 18 bases lying between them. The germline V gene has CDR1 KGHSH and CDR2 LQKENI. This CDR3 is built from 17 residues. This sequence was found in a man between 18 and 29 years old in good health. Some clones in this sample may be carry-over from other donors' samples. V gene TRBV18 combines with J gene TRBJ1-2; unclear D gene. Specimen: naive CD4+ T cells from PBMCs. The sample's subset: CD45RA+ positively selected. This CDR3 is CASSQGRETKSNYGYTF. Here the CDR3 DNA reads TGTGCCAGCTCACAAGGACGGGAAACAAAATCTAACTATGGCTACACCTTC.